This is a list of T cell receptor beta chains from one sample in a study of early T cells in non-severe SARS-CoV-2 infection. MiXCR was run by TCRdb on the 5' RACE reads, yielding one entry per CDR3 protein. The repertoire consists of 40,000 to 60,000 distinct CDR3 sequences, with 5.5% to 8% occurring once and the leading ten covering approximately 2.8%. The sample here was whole blood, taken at baseline. These receptors all stem from an adult who was a healthcare worker with PCR-confirmed SARS-CoV-2 infection or an uninfected control (not recorded which). Both conserved end residues are part of each CDR3. A D gene is named only where the DNA matches it firmly. Clone sizes are given selectively: once, few, many, or a class where the clone is expanded.

D: NA
size: many
J: TRBJ2-1
V: TRBV20-1
CDR3: CSGTLGSYNEQFF
DNA: TGCAGTGGGACCCTGGGCAGCTACAATGAGCAGTTCTTC

D: NA
size: many
J: TRBJ2-7
V: TRBV6-6
CDR3: CASSYETGTHEQYF
DNA: TGTGCCAGCAGTTACGAAACAGGGACGCACGAGCAGTACTTC

D: TRBD2
size: many
J: TRBJ2-5
V: TRBV11-2
CDR3: CASSSRDLAGTETQYF
DNA: TGTGCCAGCAGCTCACGGGACCTAGCGGGGACGGAGACCCAGTACTTC

D: TRBD2
size: NA
J: TRBJ2-5
V: TRBV12-3/TRBV12-4
CDR3: CASTWTTSQQETQYF
DNA: TGTGCCAGCACCTGGACGACTAGCCAACAAGAGACCCAGTACTTC

D: NA
size: few
J: TRBJ1-1
V: TRBV9
CDR3: CASSANPDGEAFF
DNA: TGTGCCAGCAGCGCAAACCCGGACGGTGAAGCTTTCTTT

D: NA
size: many
J: TRBJ2-7
V: TRBV12-3/TRBV12-4
CDR3: CASSFQAGPEYF
DNA: TGTGCCAGCAGTTTCCAGGCGGGACCCGAGTACTTC

D: NA
size: many
J: TRBJ1-1
V: TRBV9
CDR3: CASSRGLKNTEAFF
DNA: TGTGCCAGCAGCAGGGGACTCAAGAACACTGAAGCTTTCTTT

D: NA
size: few
J: TRBJ1-3
V: TRBV14
CDR3: CASSQQDRWPGDF
DNA: TGTGCCAGCAGCCAACAAGATCGGTGGCCGGGAGATTTT

D: NA
size: NA
J: TRBJ2-6
V: TRBV19
CDR3: CASSMAGANVLTF
DNA: TGTGCCAGTAGTATGGCTGGGGCCAACGTCCTGACTTTC

D: TRBD1
size: few
J: TRBJ2-7
V: TRBV20-1
CDR3: CSAGDRESYEQYF
DNA: TGCAGTGCTGGGGACAGGGAGTCCTACGAGCAGTACTTC

D: NA
size: few
J: TRBJ2-6
V: TRBV11-2
CDR3: CASSLGTVLSGANVLTF
DNA: TGTGCCAGCAGCTTAGGGACAGTCCTCTCTGGGGCCAACGTCCTGACTTTC

D: TRBD2
size: many
J: TRBJ2-1
V: TRBV6-1
CDR3: CASSEAGGGAYNEQFF
DNA: TGTGCCAGCAGTGAAGCGGGCGGGGGGGCCTACAATGAGCAGTTCTTC

D: NA
size: many
J: TRBJ2-2
V: TRBV19
CDR3: CASSIQGNTGELFF
DNA: TGTGCCAGTAGTATCCAGGGGAACACCGGGGAGCTGTTTTTT

D: TRBD1
size: many
J: TRBJ1-1
V: TRBV7-9
CDR3: CASRYRGNTEAFF
DNA: TGTGCCAGCAGGTACAGGGGAAACACTGAAGCTTTCTTT

D: TRBD1
size: NA
J: TRBJ1-1
V: TRBV5-6
CDR3: CASSWNDRGLTEAFF
DNA: TGTGCCAGCAGCTGGAATGACAGGGGGCTTACTGAAGCTTTCTTT

D: NA
size: few
J: TRBJ1-6
V: TRBV14
CDR3: CASSQVGNGSPLHF
DNA: TGTGCCAGCAGCCAAGTGGGCAATGGTTCACCCCTCCACTTT

D: NA
size: few
J: TRBJ1-2
V: TRBV5-4
CDR3: CASSFSANYGYTF
DNA: TGTGCCAGCAGCTTTTCAGCTAACTATGGCTACACCTTC

D: NA
size: many
J: TRBJ2-3
V: TRBV19
CDR3: CASSTPGGITDTQYF
DNA: TGTGCCAGTAGTACCCCCGGCGGGATCACAGATACGCAGTATTTT

D: NA
size: NA
J: TRBJ2-1
V: TRBV20-1
CDR3: CSATGRVKGPYNEQFF
DNA: TGCAGTGCTACTGGGCGGGTTAAGGGACCCTACAATGAGCAGTTCTTC

D: NA
size: many
J: TRBJ2-4
V: TRBV7-8
CDR3: CASSLTGYGNIQYF
DNA: TGTGCCAGCAGCTTAACAGGTTATGGAAACATTCAGTACTTC

D: NA
size: few
J: TRBJ1-3
V: TRBV12-3/TRBV12-4
CDR3: CASRPAGGNTIYF
DNA: TGTGCCAGCAGGCCGGCAGGGGGAAACACCATATATTTT

D: NA
size: many
J: TRBJ2-7
V: TRBV7-2
CDR3: CASSYRVLASYEQYF
DNA: TGTGCCAGCAGCTACCGGGTTCTAGCTTCCTACGAGCAGTACTTC

D: NA
size: few
J: TRBJ2-2
V: TRBV12-3/TRBV12-4
CDR3: CASNPPGGELFF
DNA: TGTGCCAGCAACCCGCCAGGAGGGGAGCTGTTTTTT

D: NA
size: many
J: TRBJ2-5
V: TRBV21-1
CDR3: CASSNGEGAKEETQYF
DNA: TGTGCCAGCAGCAATGGTGAAGGAGCTAAGGAAGAGACCCAGTACTTC

D: TRBD1
size: few
J: TRBJ1-5
V: TRBV18
CDR3: CASSPSGTGSQPQHF
DNA: TGTGCCAGCTCACCATCCGGGACAGGGAGTCAGCCCCAGCATTTT

D: TRBD1
size: many
J: TRBJ1-1
V: TRBV10-3
CDR3: CAISSRGGNTEAFF
DNA: TGTGCCATCAGCAGCAGGGGGGGGAACACTGAAGCTTTCTTT

D: NA
size: many
J: TRBJ1-3
V: TRBV11-2
CDR3: CASSLGTSSGNTIYF
DNA: TGTGCCAGCAGCTTAGGGACAAGCTCTGGAAACACCATATATTTT

D: NA
size: NA
J: TRBJ2-1
V: TRBV7-2
CDR3: CASSFMGEQFF
DNA: TGTGCCAGCAGCTTTATGGGTGAGCAGTTCTTC

D: TRBD2
size: NA
J: TRBJ2-4
V: TRBV5-1
CDR3: CASSFRGLAGDLAKNIQYF
DNA: TGCGCCAGCAGCTTCCGAGGACTAGCGGGGGACCTAGCCAAAAACATTCAGTACTTC

D: TRBD2
size: many
J: TRBJ2-3
V: TRBV10-3
CDR3: CAISEASGESTDTQYF
DNA: TGTGCCATCAGTGAAGCTAGCGGGGAAAGCACAGATACGCAGTATTTT

D: NA
size: large
J: TRBJ2-2
V: TRBV5-1
CDR3: CASRAPGTGELFF
DNA: TGCGCCAGCCGGGCCCCGGGGACCGGGGAGCTGTTTTTT

D: TRBD2
size: NA
J: TRBJ2-1
V: TRBV7-2
CDR3: CASSPTSWYNEQFF
DNA: TGTGCCAGCAGCCCGACTAGCTGGTACAATGAGCAGTTCTTC

D: NA
size: many
J: TRBJ2-2
V: TRBV11-2
CDR3: CASSARARGAGELFF
DNA: TGTGCCAGCAGCGCCCGAGCACGTGGGGCGGGGGAGCTGTTTTTT

D: TRBD1
size: many
J: TRBJ1-1
V: TRBV18
CDR3: CASSPGTGASNTEAFF
DNA: TGTGCCAGCTCACCAGGGACAGGGGCCTCGAACACTGAAGCTTTCTTT